The present T cell receptor (beta chain) was sequenced within a study of molecular identifiers for immune sequencing clone quantification. The table lists this clonotype with a few counts. What it binds is not known. The CDR3 spans 15 residues. V dropped 1 base and J dropped 0 bases, with 6 bases sitting between them. Germline lookup yields CDR1 MNHEY and CDR2 SMNVEV (reference sequence). Whole-study findings and limits: A single cell's spiked Jurkat TCR RNA was reportedly detectable among one million naive cells.

TCRdb redid the calling of the PCR reads with MiXCR, one entry per CDR3 protein. The sample consists of a few hundred thousand distinct CDR3 sequences, 25% of them appearing once. The source material was naive CD8+ T cells from blood, with Jurkat cell RNA spiked in. Subset denoted: FACS-sorted CD8+CD4-CCR7+CD45RA+ naive T cells. The receptor was isolated from a human donor in good health. Some libraries in this study had Jurkat cell RNA spiked in. The chain is built from TRBV27 and TRBJ2-2; D uncertain. The CDR3 here is CASSLFGTNTGELFF. The CDR3 region has the DNA TGTGCCAGCAGTTTATTTGGAACGAACACCGGGGAGCTGTTTTTT.